This T cell receptor beta chain was identified in a study of long-term antiretroviral therapy in people with HIV. Study-level findings and limits: The range of CDR3 lengths in HIV repertoires proved narrower than that found in controls.

Every HIV-positive participant received treatment in the United States. Assay version v3.0 of immunoSEQ was used, and it was run at survey level. Sequencing set out to capture roughly 40,000-55,000 T-cell genomes per sample. Profiling relied on immunoSEQ multiplex PCR, and the TCRdb table lists in-frame clones only, not all of them. Of around 12,000 clones listed, around 77% are singletons. The germline V and J ends were trimmed by 3 bases and 2 bases, with 9 bases remaining between them. The germline V gene encodes CDR1 SGHRS and CDR2 YFSETQ. The CDR3 spans 13 residues. Note on this clone: Antigen unknown.

The sequence derives from a woman in her forties with HIV. The sample consisted of unsorted PBMCs, taken 0.5 years before starting antiretroviral therapy. This sequence joins TRBV5-1 and TRBJ2-7; D might be TRBD1 (6 bases). CDR3 protein: CASSSGQTYEQYF. The CDR3 DNA sequence: TGCGCCAGCAGCTCCGGACAGACCTACGAGCAGTACTTC.